The clone carrying this T cell receptor (beta chain) has a single count. Its cognate antigen is unknown. TCRdb keeps only in-frame clones here, not all; method: immunoSEQ multiplex PCR. The sample comprises about 660,000 clones, about 74% of which are singletons, and about 1.8% rests with the top ten. Germline CDR1 is MDHEN and CDR2 is SYDVKM. V was clipped by 2 bases and J by 0 bases, with 7 bases between them. The CDR3 has 14 residues. The healthy adult donors were HIV-negative and reported no recent acute infections or vaccinations. This record belongs to a study of shared clonotypes between healthy human individuals. Study-level findings and limits: The sampled material consisted only of blood, and tissue repertoires are likely to differ.

Sequenced input: memory CD4+ T cells sorted from blood. As for subset: CD45RA-negative fraction. The receptor's source is a woman in her twenties or thirties in good health. This sequence joins TRBV28 and TRBJ2-5; D is unresolved. CDR3 DNA sequence: TGTGCCAGCAGTTTAGAAGCGTACCAAGAGACCCAGTACTTC. Translating it yields CASSLEAYQETQYF.